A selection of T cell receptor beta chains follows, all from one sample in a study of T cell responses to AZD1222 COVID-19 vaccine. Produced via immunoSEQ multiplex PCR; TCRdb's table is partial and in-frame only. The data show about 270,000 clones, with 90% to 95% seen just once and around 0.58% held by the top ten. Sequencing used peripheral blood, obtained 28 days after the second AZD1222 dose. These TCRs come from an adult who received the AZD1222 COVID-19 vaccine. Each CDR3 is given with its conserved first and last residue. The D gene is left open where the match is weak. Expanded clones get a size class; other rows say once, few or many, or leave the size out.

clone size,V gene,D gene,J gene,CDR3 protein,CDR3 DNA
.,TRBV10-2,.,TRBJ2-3,CATYGGLRTDTQYF,TGCGCCACCTATGGAGGGTTGAGGACAGATACGCAGTATTTT
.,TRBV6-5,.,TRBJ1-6,CASSYSGGGSPLHF,TGTGCCAGCAGTTACTCCGGGGGGGGTTCACCCCTCCACTTT
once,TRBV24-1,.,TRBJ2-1,CATSVGRILGHNEQFF,TGTGCCACCAGTGTGGGGAGGATACTGGGGCACAATGAGCAGTTCTTC
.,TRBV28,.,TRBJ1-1,CASSLEGEAFF,TGTGCCAGCAGTTTGGAGGGCGAAGCTTTCTTT
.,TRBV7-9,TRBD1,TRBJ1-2,CASSRTGKGDGYTF,TGTGCCAGCAGCCGGACAGGGAAGGGTGATGGCTACACCTTC
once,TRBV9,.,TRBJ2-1,CASSAAAYNEQFF,TGTGCCAGCAGCGCGGCGGCCTACAATGAGCAGTTCTTC
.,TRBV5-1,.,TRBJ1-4,CASSPLGHDEKLFF,TGCGCCAGCAGCCCGTTGGGACACGATGAAAAACTGTTTTTT
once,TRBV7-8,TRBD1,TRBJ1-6,CASSLAPRGNNSPLHF,TGTGCCAGCAGCTTAGCGCCCAGGGGGAATAATTCACCCCTCCACTTT
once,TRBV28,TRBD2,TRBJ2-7,CASRLAGAASYEQYF,TGTGCCAGCCGGCTAGCGGGCGCCGCTTCCTACGAGCAGTACTTC
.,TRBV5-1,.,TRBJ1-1,CASSFGRVEDEAFF,TGCGCCAGCAGCTTTGGCAGGGTAGAGGATGAAGCTTTCTTT
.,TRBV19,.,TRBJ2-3,CASRENQGLGDTQYF,TGTGCCAGTAGAGAGAATCAGGGACTCGGAGATACGCAGTATTTT
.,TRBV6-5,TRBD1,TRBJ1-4,CASSYRDRGGKLFF,TGTGCCAGCAGCTACAGGGACAGGGGCGGAAAACTGTTTTTT
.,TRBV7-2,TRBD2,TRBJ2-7,CASSLVAGPYEQYF,TGTGCCAGCAGCCTCGTAGCGGGGCCCTACGAGCAGTACTTC
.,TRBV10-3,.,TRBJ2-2,CAIGGQSGGELFF,TGTGCCATCGGGGGACAAAGTGGCGGGGAGCTGTTTTTT
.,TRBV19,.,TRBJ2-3,CASRGGDTQYF,TGTGCCAGTCGAGGGGGAGATACGCAGTATTTT
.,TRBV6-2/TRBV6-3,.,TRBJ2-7,CASSSPVRGVSYEQYF,TGTGCCAGCAGTTCCCCGGTTAGAGGGGTTTCCTACGAGCAGTACTTC
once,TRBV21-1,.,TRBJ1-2,CASSKGPGTGGYTF,TGTGCCAGCAGCAAAGGCCCAGGGACGGGGGGCTACACCTTC
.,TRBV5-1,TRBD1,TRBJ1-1,CASSLGTGGTTEAFF,TGCGCCAGCAGCCTCGGGACAGGGGGGACCACTGAAGCTTTCTTT
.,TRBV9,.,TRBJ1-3,CASSVDSGAISGNTIYF,TGTGCCAGCAGCGTAGACAGTGGGGCGATCTCTGGAAACACCATATATTTT
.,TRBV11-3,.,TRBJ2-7,CASSLEGDIYEQYF,TGTGCCAGCAGCTTAGAGGGGGACATTTACGAGCAGTACTTC
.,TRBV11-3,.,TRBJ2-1,CASSPRSQKSSEQFF,TGTGCCAGCAGCCCCCGGTCTCAAAAAAGTAGTGAGCAGTTCTTC
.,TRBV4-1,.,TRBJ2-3,CASSQDGDTQYF,TGCGCCAGCAGCCAAGATGGAGATACGCAGTATTTT
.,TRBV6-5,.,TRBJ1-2,CASSYGEPNYGYTF,TGTGCCAGCAGTTACGGCGAGCCTAACTATGGCTACACCTTC
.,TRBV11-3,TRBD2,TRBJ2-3,CASSRSGTSGGTDTQYF,TGTGCCAGCAGCCGATCCGGGACTAGCGGGGGCACAGATACGCAGTATTTT
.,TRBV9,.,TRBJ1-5,CASSVGQARGPQHF,TGTGCCAGCAGCGTAGGGCAGGCCCGGGGGCCCCAGCATTTT
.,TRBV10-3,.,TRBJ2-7,CAIRGEGRSYEQYF,TGTGCCATCAGGGGAGAAGGGAGGTCCTACGAGCAGTACTTC
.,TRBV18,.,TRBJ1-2,CASSPDSQLKVGYTF,TGTGCCAGCTCACCAGATAGCCAGCTAAAGGTTGGCTACACCTTC
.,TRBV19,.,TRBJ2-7,CASSIVKGAYEQYF,TGTGCCAGTAGTATTGTTAAGGGGGCCTACGAGCAGTACTTC
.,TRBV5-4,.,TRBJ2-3,CASSLARPTDTQYF,TGTGCCAGCAGCTTGGCCAGACCCACAGATACGCAGTATTTT
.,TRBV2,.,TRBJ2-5,CASSEGLVIETQYF,TGTGCCAGCAGTGAAGGACTAGTGATTGAGACCCAGTACTTC
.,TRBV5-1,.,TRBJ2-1,CASSGDSSYNEQFF,TGCGCCAGCAGCGGGGATAGCTCCTACAATGAGCAGTTCTTC
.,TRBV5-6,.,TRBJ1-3,CASSFFRGHTIYF,TGTGCCAGCAGCTTCTTCCGGGGACACACCATATATTTT
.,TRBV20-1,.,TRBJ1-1,CSATTTGRAFF,TGCAGTGCTACAACCACAGGGAGGGCTTTCTTT
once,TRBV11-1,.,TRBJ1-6,CASSRGPSNSPLHF,TGTGCCAGCAGCCGGGGACCTTCCAATTCACCCCTCCACTTT
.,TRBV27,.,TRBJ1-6,CASSLRWQGHSPLHF,TGTGCCAGCAGCTTGAGGTGGCAGGGTCATTCACCCCTCCACTTT
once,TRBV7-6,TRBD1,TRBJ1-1,CASSLGGTGIGSAFF,TGTGCCAGCAGCTTAGGCGGGACAGGCATCGGTTCAGCTTTCTTT